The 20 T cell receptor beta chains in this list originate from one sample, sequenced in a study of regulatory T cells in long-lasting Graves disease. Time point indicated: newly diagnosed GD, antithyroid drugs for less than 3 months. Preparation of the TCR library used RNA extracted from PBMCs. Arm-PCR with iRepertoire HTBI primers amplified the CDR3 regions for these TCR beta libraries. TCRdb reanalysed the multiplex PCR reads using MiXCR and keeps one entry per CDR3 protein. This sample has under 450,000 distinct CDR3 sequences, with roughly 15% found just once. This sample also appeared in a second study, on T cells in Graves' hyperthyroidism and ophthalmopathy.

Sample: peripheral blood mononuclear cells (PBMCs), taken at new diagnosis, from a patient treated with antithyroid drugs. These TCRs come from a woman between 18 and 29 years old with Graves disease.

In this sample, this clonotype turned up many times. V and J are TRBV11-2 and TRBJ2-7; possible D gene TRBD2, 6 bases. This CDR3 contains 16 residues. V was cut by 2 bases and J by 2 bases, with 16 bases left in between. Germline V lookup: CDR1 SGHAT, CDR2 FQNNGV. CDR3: CASSLMSGRGTYEQYF. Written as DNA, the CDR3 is TGTGCCAGCAGCTTAATGTCGGGACGGGGGACCTACGAGCAGTACTTC.

CDR3 in amino acids: CASSQVGGTAEKLFF. The CDR3 bases are TGCGCCAGCAGCCAAGTAGGGGGTACGGCCGAAAAACTGTTTTTT. V gene TRBV4-1 combines with J gene TRBJ1-4, with D tentatively TRBD1 (6 bases). The CDR3 consists of 15 residues. The germline V gene has CDR1 MGHRA and CDR2 YSYEKL. V lost 1 base, J lost 8 bases, and 14 bases lay in between.

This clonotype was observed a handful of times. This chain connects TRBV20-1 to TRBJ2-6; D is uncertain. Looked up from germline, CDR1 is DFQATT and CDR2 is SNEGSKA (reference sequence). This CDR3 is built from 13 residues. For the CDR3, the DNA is TGCAGCGCGTCTTACTCTGGGGCCAACGTCCTGACTTTC. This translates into CSASYSGANVLTF.

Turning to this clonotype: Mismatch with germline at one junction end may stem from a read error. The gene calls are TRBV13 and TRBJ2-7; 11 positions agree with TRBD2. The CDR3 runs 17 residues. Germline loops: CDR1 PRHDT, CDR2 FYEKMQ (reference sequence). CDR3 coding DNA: TGTGCCAGCAGCCTAGGGGGTCGACTAGCGGGAACCTACGAGCAGTACTTC. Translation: CASSLGGRLAGTYEQYF.

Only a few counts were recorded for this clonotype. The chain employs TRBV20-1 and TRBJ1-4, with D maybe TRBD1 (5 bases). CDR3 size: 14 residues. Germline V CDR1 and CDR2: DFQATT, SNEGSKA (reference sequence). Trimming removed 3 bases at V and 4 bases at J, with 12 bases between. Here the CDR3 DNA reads TGCAGTGCTAGTCCCCATGGGGGTAATGAAAAACTGTTTTTT. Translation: CSASPHGGNEKLFF.

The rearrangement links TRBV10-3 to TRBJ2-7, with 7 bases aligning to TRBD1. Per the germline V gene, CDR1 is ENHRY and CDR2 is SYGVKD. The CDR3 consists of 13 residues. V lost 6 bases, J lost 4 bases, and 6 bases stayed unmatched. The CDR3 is CAIRPRQGYEQYF. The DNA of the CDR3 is TGTGCCATCAGACCTCGACAGGGTTACGAGCAGTACTTC.

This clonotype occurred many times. The CDR3 DNA reads as TGCGCCAGCAGCTTGAGACTAGCGGGGGACTACGAGCAGTACTTC. Its translation: CASSLRLAGDYEQYF. The gene calls are TRBV5-1 and TRBJ2-7; 12 bases match TRBD2. The CDR3 runs to 15 residues. The J segment lost 3 bases and the V segment lost 1 base, leaving 2 bases of the junction unmatched. Germline assignment: CDR1 SGHRS and CDR2 YFSETQ. Supplemented by reference TRBV5-1 and TRBJ2-7, the full variable domain reads KAGVTQTPRYLIKTRGQQVTLSCSPISGHRSVSWYQQTPGQGLQFLFEYFSETQRNKGNFPGRFSGRQFSNSRSEMNVSTLELGDSALYLCASSLRLAGDYEQYFGPGTRLTVT.

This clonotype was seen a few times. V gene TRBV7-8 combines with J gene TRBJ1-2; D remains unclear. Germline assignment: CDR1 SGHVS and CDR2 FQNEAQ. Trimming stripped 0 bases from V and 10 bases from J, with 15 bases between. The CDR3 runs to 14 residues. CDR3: CASSLARSRDVYTF. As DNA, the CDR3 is TGTGCCAGCAGCTTAGCGCGGTCAAGGGATGTCTACACCTTC.

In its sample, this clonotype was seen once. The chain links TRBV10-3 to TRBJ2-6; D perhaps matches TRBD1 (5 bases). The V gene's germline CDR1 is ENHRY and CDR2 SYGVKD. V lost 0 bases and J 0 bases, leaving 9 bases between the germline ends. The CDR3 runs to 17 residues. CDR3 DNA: TGTGCCATCAGTGAGTCACGACAGAGCTCTGGGGCCAACGTCCTGACTTTC. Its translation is CAISESRQSSGANVLTF.

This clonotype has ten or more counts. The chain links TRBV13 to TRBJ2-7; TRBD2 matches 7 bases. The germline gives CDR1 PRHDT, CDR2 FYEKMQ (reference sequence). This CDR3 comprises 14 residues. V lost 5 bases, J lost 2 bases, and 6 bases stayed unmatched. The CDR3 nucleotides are TGTGCCAGCAGCCCCGAAGGACTAGCCTACGAGCAGTACTTC. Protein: CASSPEGLAYEQYF.

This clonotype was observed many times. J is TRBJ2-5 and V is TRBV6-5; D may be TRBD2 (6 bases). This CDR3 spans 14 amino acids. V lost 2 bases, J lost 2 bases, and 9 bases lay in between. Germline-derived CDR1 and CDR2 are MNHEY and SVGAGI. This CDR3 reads CASSYGAGQETQYF. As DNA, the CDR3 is TGTGCCAGCAGTTACGGGGCGGGGCAAGAGACCCAGTACTTC.

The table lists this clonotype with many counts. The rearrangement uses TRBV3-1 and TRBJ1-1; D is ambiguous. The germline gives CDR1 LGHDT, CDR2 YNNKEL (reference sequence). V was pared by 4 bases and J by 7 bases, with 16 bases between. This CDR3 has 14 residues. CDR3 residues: CASSPLMIRSEAFF. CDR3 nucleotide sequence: TGTGCCAGCAGCCCCCTAATGATTAGGAGTGAAGCTTTCTTT.

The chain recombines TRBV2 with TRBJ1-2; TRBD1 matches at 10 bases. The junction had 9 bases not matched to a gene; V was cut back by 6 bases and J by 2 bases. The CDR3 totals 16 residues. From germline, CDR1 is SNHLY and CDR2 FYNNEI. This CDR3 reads CASRKAGTGENYGYTF. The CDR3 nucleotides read TGTGCCAGCAGGAAGGCCGGGACAGGGGAAAACTATGGCTACACCTTC.

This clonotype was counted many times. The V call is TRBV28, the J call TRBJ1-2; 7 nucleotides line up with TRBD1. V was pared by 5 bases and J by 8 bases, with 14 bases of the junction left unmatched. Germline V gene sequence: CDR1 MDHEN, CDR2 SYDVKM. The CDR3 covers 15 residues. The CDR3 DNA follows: TGTGCCAGCAGTCCGGGACAGCTCACCGGGAAGGGCTACACCTTC. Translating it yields CASSPGQLTGKGYTF.

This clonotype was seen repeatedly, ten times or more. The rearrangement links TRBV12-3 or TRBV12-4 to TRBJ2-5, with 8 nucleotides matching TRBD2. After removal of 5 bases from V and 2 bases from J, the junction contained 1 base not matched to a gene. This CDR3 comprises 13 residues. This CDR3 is CASSREGQETQYF. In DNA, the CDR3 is TGTGCCAGCAGTCGGGAGGGTCAAGAGACCCAGTACTTC.

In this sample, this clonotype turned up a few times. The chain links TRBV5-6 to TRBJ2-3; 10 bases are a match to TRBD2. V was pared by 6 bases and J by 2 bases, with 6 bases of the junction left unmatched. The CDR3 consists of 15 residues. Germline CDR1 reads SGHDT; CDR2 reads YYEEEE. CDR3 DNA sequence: TGTGCCAGCATACAAGCGGGAGGGCCCACAGATACGCAGTATTTT. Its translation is CASIQAGGPTDTQYF.

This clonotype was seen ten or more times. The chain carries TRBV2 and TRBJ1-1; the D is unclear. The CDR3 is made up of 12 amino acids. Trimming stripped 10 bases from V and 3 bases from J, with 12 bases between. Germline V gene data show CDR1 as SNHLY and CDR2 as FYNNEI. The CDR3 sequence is CATPSKDTEAFF. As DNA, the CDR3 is TGTGCCACCCCGAGTAAGGACACTGAAGCTTTCTTT.

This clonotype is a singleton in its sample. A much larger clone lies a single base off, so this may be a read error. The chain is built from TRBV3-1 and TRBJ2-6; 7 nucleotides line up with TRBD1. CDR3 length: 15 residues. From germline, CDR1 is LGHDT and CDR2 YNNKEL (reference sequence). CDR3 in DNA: TGTACCAGCCACAGGGGAATCTCTGGGGCCAACGTCCTGACTTTC. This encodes CTSHRGISGANVLTF. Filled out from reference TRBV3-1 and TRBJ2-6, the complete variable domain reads DTAVSQTPKYLVTQMGNDKSIKCEQNLGHDTMYWYKQDSKKFLKIMFSYNNKELIINETVPNRFSPKSPDKAHLNLHINSLELGDSAVYFCTSHRGISGANVLTFGAGSRLTVL.

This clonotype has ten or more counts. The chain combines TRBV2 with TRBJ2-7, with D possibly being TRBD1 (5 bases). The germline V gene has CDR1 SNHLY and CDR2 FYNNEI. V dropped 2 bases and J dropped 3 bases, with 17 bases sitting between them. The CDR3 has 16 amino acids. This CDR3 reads CASSETLGQGHYEQYF. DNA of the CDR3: TGTGCCAGCAGTGAAACTTTGGGCCAGGGCCACTACGAGCAGTACTTC.

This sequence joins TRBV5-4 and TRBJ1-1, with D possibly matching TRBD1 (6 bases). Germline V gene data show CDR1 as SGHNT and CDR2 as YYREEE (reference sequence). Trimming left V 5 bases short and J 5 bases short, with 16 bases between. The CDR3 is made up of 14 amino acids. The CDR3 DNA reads TGTGCCAGCAGTGGGGACACTCAATCGACTGAAGCTTTCTTT. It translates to CASSGDTQSTEAFF.